The TCR beta chain under discussion was sequenced for a study of memory CD4+ T cells and cytomegalovirus serostatus. Single viable CD3+CD4+CD8-CD45RO+ cells were sorted as the memory CD4+ T cells. Method: immunoSEQ multiplex PCR; TCRdb's copy keeps in-frame clones and lacks some. The data contain tens of thousands of clones, about 76% of them singletons. J was trimmed by 1 base and V by 0 bases; bases with no gene match: 9. This CDR3 spans 18 amino acids. Germline V gene sequence: CDR1 KGHSH, CDR2 LQKENI. Sequencing used memory CD4+ T cells from blood. The receptor was derived from an adult in good health and CMV-seropositive. The chain links TRBV18 to TRBJ2-4, with TRBD1 matching 7 bases. The CDR3 protein is CASSPPGRQGNAKNIQYF. The CDR3 region has the DNA TGTGCCAGCTCACCACCGGGCCGACAGGGCAACGCCAAAAACATTCAGTACTTC.